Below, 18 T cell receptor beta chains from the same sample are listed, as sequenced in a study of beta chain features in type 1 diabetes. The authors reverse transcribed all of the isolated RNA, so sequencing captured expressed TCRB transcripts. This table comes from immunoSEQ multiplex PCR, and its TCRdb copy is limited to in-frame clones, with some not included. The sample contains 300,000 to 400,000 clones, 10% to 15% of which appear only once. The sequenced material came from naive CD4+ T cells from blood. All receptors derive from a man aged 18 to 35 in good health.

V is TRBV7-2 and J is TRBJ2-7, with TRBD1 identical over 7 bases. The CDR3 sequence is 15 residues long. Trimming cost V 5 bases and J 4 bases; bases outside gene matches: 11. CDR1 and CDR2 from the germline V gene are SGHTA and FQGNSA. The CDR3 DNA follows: TGTGCCAGCAGCCGTGCCGGGACAGAGCATTACGAGCAGTACTTC. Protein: CASSRAGTEHYEQYF.

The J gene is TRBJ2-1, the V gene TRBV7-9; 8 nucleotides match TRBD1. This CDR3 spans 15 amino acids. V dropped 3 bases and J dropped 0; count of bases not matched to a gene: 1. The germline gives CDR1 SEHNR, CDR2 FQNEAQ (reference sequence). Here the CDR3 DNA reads TGTGCCAGCAGCTTCGGGACAGGCTCCTACAATGAGCAGTTCTTC. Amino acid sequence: CASSFGTGSYNEQFF.

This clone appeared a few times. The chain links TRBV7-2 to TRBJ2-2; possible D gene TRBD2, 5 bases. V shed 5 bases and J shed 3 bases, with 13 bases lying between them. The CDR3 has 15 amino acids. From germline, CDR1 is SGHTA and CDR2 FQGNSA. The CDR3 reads CASSQRRSDTGELFF. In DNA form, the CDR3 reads TGTGCCAGCAGCCAGAGGAGGAGTGACACCGGGGAGCTGTTTTTT.

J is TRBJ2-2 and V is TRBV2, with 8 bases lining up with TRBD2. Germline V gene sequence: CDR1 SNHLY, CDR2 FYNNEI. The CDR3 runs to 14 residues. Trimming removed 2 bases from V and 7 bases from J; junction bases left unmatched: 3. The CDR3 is CASSESLAGGELFF. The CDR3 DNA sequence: TGTGCCAGCAGTGAAAGCCTAGCGGGCGGGGAGCTGTTTTTT. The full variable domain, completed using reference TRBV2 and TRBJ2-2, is EPEVTQTPSHQVTQMGQEVILRCVPISNHLYFYWYRQILGQKVEFLVSFYNNEISEKSEIFDDQFSVERPDGSNFTLKIRSTKLEDSAMYFCASSESLAGGELFFGEGSRLTVL.

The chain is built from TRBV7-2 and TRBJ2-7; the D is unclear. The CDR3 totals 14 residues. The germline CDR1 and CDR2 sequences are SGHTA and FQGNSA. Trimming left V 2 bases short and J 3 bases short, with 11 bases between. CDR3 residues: CASSLIPGIYEQYF. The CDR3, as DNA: TGTGCCAGCAGCTTAATCCCGGGTATCTACGAGCAGTACTTC.

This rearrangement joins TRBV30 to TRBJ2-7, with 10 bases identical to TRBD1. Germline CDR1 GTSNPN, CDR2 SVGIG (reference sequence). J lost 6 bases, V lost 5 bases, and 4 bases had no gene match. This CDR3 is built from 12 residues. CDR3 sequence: CAWQGQGSEQYF. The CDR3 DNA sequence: TGTGCCTGGCAGGGACAGGGGAGCGAGCAGTACTTC.

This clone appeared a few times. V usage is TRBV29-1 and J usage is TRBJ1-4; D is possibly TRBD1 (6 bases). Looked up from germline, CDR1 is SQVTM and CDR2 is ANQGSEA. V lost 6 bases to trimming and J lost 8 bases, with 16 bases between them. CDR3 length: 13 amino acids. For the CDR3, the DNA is TGCAGCGTCGAACGACAGGTTGGGGAAAAACTGTTTTTT. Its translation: CSVERQVGEKLFF.

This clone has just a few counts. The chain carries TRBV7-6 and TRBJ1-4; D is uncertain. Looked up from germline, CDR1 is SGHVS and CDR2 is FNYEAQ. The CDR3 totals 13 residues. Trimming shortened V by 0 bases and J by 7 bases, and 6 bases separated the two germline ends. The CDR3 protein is CASSLAPFEKLFF. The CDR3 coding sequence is TGTGCCAGCAGCTTAGCCCCGTTTGAAAAACTGTTTTTT.

Here the CDR3 DNA reads TGTGCCATCAGTGCCGCGGCGGGCGGGGAGACCCAGTACTTC. Protein: CAISAAAGGETQYF. The V and J genes are TRBV10-3 and TRBJ2-5, with D perhaps matching TRBD2 (5 bases). Germline CDR1 is ENHRY and CDR2 is SYGVKD. The CDR3 runs to 14 residues. The V end was cut by 4 bases, the J end by 5 bases, with 14 bases between.

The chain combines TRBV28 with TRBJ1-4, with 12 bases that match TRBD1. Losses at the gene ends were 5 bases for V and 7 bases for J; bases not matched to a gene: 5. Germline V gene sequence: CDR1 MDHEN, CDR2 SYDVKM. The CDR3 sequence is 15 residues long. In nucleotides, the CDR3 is TGTGCCAGCAGTCCAGGGGACAGGGGGCCTGAAAAACTGTTTTTT. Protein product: CASSPGDRGPEKLFF.

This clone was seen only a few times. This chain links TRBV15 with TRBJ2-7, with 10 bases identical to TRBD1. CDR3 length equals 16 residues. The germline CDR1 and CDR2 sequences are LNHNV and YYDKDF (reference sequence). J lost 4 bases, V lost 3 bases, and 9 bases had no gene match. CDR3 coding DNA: TGTGCCACCAGCAGGGACAGGGGGGTCAGAAGGTACGAGCAGTACTTC. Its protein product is CATSRDRGVRRYEQYF.

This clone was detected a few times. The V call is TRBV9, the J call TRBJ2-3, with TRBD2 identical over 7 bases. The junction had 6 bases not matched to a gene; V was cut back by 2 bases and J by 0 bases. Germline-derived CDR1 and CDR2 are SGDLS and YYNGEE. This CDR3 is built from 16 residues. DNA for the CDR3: TGTGCCAGCAGCGTGGAAGGGACTACTAGCACAGATACGCAGTATTTT. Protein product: CASSVEGTTSTDTQYF. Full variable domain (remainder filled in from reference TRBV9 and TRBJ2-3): DSGVTQTPKHLITATGQRVTLRCSPRSGDLSVYWYQQSLDQGLQFLIQYYNGEERAKGNILERFSAQQFPDLHSELNLSSLELGDSALYFCASSVEGTTSTDTQYFGPGTRLTVL.

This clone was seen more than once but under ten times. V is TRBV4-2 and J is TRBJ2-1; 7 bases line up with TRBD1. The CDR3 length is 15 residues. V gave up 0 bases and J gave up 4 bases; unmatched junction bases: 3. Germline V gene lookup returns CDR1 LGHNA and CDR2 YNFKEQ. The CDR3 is CASSQETGLYNEQFF. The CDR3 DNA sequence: TGTGCCAGCAGCCAAGAGACAGGGTTATACAATGAGCAGTTCTTC.

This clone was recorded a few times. The CDR3 DNA reads TGTGCCAGCAGCCCTCCGGGACTACGAATTTTTGGCTACACCTTC. It yields the protein CASSPPGLRIFGYTF. The chain carries TRBV7-9 and TRBJ1-2, with a weak D call TRBD1 (5 bases). This CDR3 has 15 residues. Germline CDR1 reads SEHNR; CDR2 reads FQNEAQ (reference sequence). Trimming took off 5 bases at V and 7 bases at J, with 20 bases between the two ends.

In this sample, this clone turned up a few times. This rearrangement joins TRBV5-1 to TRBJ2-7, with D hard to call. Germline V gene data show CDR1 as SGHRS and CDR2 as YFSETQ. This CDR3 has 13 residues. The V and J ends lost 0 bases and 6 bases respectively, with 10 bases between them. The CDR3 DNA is TGCGCCAGCAGCTTGGCGTCCTTCCGCGAGCAGTACTTC. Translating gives CASSLASFREQYF.

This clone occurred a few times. CDR3 coding DNA: TGTGCCAGCAGTGAAGCCGGACAGGGAGCGCTGTTTTTT. Residues: CASSEAGQGALFF. The rearrangement links TRBV6-1 to TRBJ2-2, with 8 bases lining up with TRBD1. The CDR3 length is 13 residues. Germline V gene data show CDR1 as MNHNS and CDR2 as SASEGT. J was trimmed by 13 bases and V by 0 bases; bases with no gene match: 4.

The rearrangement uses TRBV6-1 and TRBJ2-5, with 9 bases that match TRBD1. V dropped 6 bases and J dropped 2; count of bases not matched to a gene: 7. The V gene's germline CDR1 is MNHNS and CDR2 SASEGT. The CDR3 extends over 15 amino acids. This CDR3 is CASRDRGAAQETQYF. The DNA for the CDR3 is TGTGCCAGCAGAGACAGGGGGGCGGCACAAGAGACCCAGTACTTC.

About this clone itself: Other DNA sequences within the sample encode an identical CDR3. In DNA, the CDR3 is TGTGCCAGCAGCTTAACCCGGGAAGAGACCCAGTACTTC. Encoded protein: CASSLTREETQYF. V gene TRBV7-3 combines with J gene TRBJ2-5, with D unclear. The germline V and J ends were trimmed by 0 bases and 3 bases, with 5 bases remaining between them. This CDR3 is built from 13 residues. The germline V gene encodes CDR1 SGHTA and CDR2 FQGTGA.